Following are 9 T cell receptor beta chains from one sample sequenced in a study of CXCR3-negative and CXCR3-positive naive CD8 T cells. No antigen is known for these receptors. The authors made the TRB cDNA libraries by 5' RACE using UMI labels. Reanalyzing the 5' RACE reads, TCRdb keeps one entry per CDR3 protein, without DNA. The sample shows approximately 88,000 distinct CDR3 sequences, and almost 0.55% sits with its ten largest clones. General study findings and limits: Comparison of naive cells showed more hydrophobic TRB CDR3s in CXCR3-positive than in CXCR3-negative naive cells.

The specimen sequenced was naive CXCR3+ CD8+ T cells from blood. The subset denotes: CD45RO-CCR7+CD27+CD95- naive CD8+ T cells expressing CXCR3 (TNR3+). The origin of the receptors is a human donor in good health. Some clones in this sample may be carry-over from other donors' samples.

This sequence joins TRBV20-1 and TRBJ2-1; the TCRdb call, TRBD1, lacks DNA for checking. The CDR3 length is 16 residues. Looked up from germline, CDR1 is DFQATT and CDR2 is SNEGSKA (reference sequence). CDR3 loop: CSALVDRDQPYNEQFF.

The chain joins TRBV12-3 or TRBV12-4 to TRBJ2-5; TCRdb proposes TRBD2, but this gene call is untestable without DNA. The CDR3 covers 15 residues. The CDR3 sequence: CASRMTSGGQETQYF.

The rearrangement links TRBV29-1 to TRBJ2-7. The length of the CDR3 is 13 residues. Germline lookup yields CDR1 SQVTM and CDR2 ANQGSEA. The CDR3 spells CSVAGKPSYEQYF.

The chain has TRBV5-1 and TRBJ2-5. The CDR3 is 13 amino acids. Germline loops: CDR1 SGHRS, CDR2 YFSETQ. The CDR3 here is CASSLADRETQYF.

V and J are TRBV18 and TRBJ2-2; as DNA is missing, the TRBD1 call by TCRdb cannot be tested. Germline V gene data show CDR1 as KGHSH and CDR2 as LQKENI. This CDR3 region has 15 residues. CDR3 protein: CASSPSTTGAGELFF.

CDR3: CATSRGGAGGQPQHF. The J gene is TRBJ1-5, the V gene TRBV15; TCRdb returns TRBD1, unconfirmable since there is no DNA. The CDR3 loop spans 15 amino acids. Germline loops: CDR1 LNHNV, CDR2 YYDKDF (reference sequence).

The V and J genes are TRBV20-1 and TRBJ2-7; TCRdb proposes TRBD1, but this gene call is untestable without DNA. Germline V gives CDR1 DFQATT, CDR2 SNEGSKA (reference sequence). This CDR3 contains 15 residues. The CDR3 sequence: CSARDVWDGTYEQYF.

This chain uses TRBV6-2 or TRBV6-3 with TRBJ2-3; TCRdb reports TRBD2, a call that lacks DNA to check it against. The CDR3 runs to 14 residues. CDR1 MNHEY and CDR2 SVGEGT come from the germline V gene. CDR3 sequence: CASTIAGFTDTQYF.

The gene calls are TRBV4-1 and TRBJ1-2. Germline V gives CDR1 MGHRA, CDR2 YSYEKL. CDR3 length: 12 residues. Here the CDR3 reads CASSFGQPGYTF.